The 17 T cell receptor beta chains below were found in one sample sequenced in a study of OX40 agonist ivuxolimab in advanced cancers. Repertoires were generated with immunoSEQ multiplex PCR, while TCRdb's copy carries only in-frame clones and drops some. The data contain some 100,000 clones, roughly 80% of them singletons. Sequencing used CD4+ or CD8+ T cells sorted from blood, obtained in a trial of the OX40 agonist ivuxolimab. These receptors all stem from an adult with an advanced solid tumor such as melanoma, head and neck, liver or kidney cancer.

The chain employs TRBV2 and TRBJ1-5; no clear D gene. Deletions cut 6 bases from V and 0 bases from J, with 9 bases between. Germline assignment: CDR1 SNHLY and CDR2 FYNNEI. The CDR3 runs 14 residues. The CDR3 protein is CASRQTYSNQPQHF. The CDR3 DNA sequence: TGTGCCAGCAGACAGACTTATAGCAATCAGCCCCAGCATTTT.

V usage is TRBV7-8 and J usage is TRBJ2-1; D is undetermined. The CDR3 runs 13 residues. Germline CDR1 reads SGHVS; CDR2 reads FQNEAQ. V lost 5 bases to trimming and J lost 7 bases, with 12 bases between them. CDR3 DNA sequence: TGTGCCAGCAGCCCCATTATGGGGAATGAGCAGTTCTTC. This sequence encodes CASSPIMGNEQFF. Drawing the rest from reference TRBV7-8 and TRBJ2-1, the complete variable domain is GAGVSQSPRYKVAKRGQDVALRCDPISGHVSLFWYQQALGQGPEFLTYFQNEAQLDKSGLPSDRFFAERPEGSVSTLKIQRTQQEDSAVYLCASSPIMGNEQFFGPGTRLTVL.

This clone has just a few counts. CDR3 in DNA: TGTGCCAGTAGTATTGGGAGCCATTACGAGCAGTACTTC. Protein product: CASSIGSHYEQYF. The chain has TRBV19 and TRBJ2-7; TRBD2 might be the D (5 bases). The ends were cut back, 3 bases at V and 4 bases at J, with 10 bases in the middle. In germline, CDR1 is LNHDA, CDR2 SQIVND (reference sequence). CDR3 length equals 13 residues.

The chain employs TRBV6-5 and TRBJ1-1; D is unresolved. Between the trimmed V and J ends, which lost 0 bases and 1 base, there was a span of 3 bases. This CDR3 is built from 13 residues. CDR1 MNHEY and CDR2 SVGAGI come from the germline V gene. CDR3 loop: CASSYSRNTEAFF. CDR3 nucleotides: TGTGCCAGCAGTTACTCGCGGAACACTGAAGCTTTCTTT.

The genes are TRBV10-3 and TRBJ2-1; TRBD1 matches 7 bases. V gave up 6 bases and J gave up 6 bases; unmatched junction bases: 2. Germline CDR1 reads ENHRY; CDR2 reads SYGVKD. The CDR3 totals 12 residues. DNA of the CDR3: TGTGCCATCAGGGGACAGCCCAATGAGCAGTTCTTC. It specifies CAIRGQPNEQFF.

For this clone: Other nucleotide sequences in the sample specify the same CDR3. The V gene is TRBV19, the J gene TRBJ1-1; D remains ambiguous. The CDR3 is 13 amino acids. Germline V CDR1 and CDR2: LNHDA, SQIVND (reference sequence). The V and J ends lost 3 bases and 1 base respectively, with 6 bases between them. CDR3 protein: CASSIDGNTEAFF. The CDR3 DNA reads TGTGCCAGTAGTATTGACGGGAACACTGAAGCTTTCTTT. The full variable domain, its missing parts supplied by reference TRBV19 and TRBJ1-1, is DGGITQSPKYLFRKEGQNVTLSCEQNLNHDAMYWYRQDPGQGLRLIYYSQIVNDFQKGDIAEGYSVSREKKESFPLTVTSAQKNPTAFYLCASSIDGNTEAFFGQGTRLTVV.

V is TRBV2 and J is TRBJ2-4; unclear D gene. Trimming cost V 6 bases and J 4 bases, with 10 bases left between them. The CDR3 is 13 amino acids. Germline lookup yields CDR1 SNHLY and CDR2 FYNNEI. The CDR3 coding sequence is TGTGCCAGCAGCCTAGAGTATAAAAACATTCAGTACTTC. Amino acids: CASSLEYKNIQYF.

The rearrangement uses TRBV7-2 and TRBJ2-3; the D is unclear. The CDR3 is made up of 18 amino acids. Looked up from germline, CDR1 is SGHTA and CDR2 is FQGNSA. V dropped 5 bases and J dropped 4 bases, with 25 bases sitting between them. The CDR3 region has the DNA TGTGCCAGCAGCCTTCTCCAATCCCCCCGGCTACCGCCAGATACGCAGTATTTT. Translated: CASSLLQSPRLPPDTQYF. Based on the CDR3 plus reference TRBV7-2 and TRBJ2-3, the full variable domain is GAGVSQSPSNKVTEKGKDVELRCDPISGHTALYWYRQSLGQGLEFLIYFQGNSAPDKSGLPSDRFSAERTGGSVSTLTIQRTQQEDSAVYLCASSLLQSPRLPPDTQYFGPGTRLTVL.

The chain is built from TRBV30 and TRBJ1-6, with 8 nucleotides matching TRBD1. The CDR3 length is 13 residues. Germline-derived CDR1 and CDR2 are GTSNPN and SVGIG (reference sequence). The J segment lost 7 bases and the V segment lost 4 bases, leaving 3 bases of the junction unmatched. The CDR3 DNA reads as TGTGCCTGGAAAAACAGGGGGAATTCACCCCTCCACTTT. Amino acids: CAWKNRGNSPLHF.

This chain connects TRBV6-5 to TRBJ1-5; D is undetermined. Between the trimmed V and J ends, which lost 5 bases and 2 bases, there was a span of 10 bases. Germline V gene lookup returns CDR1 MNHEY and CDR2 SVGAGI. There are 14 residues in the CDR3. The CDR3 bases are TGTGCCAGCAGTCCTACAGCGGGCAATCAGCCCCAGCATTTT. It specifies CASSPTAGNQPQHF.

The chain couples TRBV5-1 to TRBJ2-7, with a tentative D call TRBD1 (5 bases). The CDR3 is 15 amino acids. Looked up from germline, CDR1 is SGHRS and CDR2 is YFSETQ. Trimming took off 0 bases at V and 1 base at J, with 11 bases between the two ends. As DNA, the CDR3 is TGCGCCAGCAGCTTGGGGGGCACCACTTCCTACGAGCAGTACTTC. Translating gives CASSLGGTTSYEQYF. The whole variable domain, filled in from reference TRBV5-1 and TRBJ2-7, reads KAGVTQTPRYLIKTRGQQVTLSCSPISGHRSVSWYQQTPGQGLQFLFEYFSETQRNKGNFPGRFSGRQFSNSRSEMNVSTLELGDSALYLCASSLGGTTSYEQYFGPGTRLTVT.

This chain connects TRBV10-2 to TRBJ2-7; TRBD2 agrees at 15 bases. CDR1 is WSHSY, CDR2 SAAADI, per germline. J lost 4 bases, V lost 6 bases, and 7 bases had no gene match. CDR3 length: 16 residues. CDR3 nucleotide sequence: TGCGCCAGCAGAAAGGAAGGGACTAGCGGGAGGTACGAGCAGTACTTC. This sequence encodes CASRKEGTSGRYEQYF.

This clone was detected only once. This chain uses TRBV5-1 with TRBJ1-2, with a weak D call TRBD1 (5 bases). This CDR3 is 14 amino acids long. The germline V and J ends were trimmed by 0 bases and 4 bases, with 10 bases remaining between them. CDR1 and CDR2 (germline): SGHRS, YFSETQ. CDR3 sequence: CASSLVQGGYGYTF. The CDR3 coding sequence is TGCGCCAGCAGCTTGGTTCAGGGTGGCTATGGCTACACCTTC.

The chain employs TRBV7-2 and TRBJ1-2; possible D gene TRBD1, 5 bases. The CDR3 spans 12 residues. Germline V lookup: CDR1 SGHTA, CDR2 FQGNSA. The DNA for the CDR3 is TGTGCAGGGGTGGGCAGATACTATGGCTACACCTTC. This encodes CAGVGRYYGYTF.

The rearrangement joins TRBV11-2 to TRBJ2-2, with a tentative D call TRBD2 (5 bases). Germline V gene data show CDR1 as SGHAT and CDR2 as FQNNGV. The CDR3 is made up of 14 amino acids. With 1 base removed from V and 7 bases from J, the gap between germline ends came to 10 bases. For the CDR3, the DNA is TGTGCCAGCAGCTTAGGAGGGATTCGCGGGGAGCTGTTTTTT. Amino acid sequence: CASSLGGIRGELFF. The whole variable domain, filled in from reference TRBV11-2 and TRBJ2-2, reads EAGVAQSPRYKIIEKRQSVAFWCNPISGHATLYWYQQILGQGPKLLIQFQNNGVVDDSQLPKDRFSAERLKGVDSTLKIQPAKLEDSAVYLCASSLGGIRGELFFGEGSRLTVL.

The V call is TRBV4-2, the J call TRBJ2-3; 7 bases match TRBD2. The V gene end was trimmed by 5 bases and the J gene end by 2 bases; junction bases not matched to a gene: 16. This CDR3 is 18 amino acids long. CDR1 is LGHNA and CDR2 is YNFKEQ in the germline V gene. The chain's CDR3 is CASSEIPGGGSFTDTQYF. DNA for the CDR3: TGTGCCAGCAGCGAAATCCCTGGGGGGGGGTCCTTCACAGATACGCAGTATTTT.

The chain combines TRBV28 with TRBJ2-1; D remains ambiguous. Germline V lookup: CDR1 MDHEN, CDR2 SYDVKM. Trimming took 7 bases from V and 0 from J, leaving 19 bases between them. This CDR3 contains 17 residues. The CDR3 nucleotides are TGTGCCAGCATCCCCCCCATAGGTCGGAGCTCCTACAATGAGCAGTTCTTC. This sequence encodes CASIPPIGRSSYNEQFF.